This T cell receptor beta chain was profiled in a study of blood T cells in healthy people across ages. Whole-study findings and limits: In long-lived donors, naive CD4+ cell counts and diversity exceeded those of aged donors.

The germline V gene has CDR1 SQVTM and CDR2 ANQGSEA. CDR3 size: 12 residues. Deletions cut 7 bases from V and 4 bases from J, with 13 bases between. Concerning this clonotype: The antigen is unknown.

Primers used in a second PCR of roughly 6 to 12 cycles were a sample-barcoded 5' primer and a J-beta primer mix. CDR3-containing paired-end reads numbering at least 2.5 million came from each sample. TCRdb independently ran MiXCR on the 5' RACE reads; one entry per CDR3 protein. In the table there are hundreds of thousands of distinct CDR3 sequences, 20% to 25% of which are singletons. Sample: blood. The V and J genes are TRBV29-1 and TRBJ1-2; D is undetermined. The origin of this receptor is an older man in good health. The CDR3 sequence: CSAGRSVYGYTF. The DNA for the CDR3 is TGCAGCGCAGGCCGGTCGGTCTATGGCTACACCTTC.